This T cell receptor beta chain comes out of a study of CD8 T cells in ankylosing spondylitis. Germline V gene lookup returns CDR1 SQVTM and CDR2 ANQGSEA. This CDR3 comprises 13 residues. V lost 6 bases to trimming and J lost 6 bases; unmatched junction nucleotides: 6. Notes on this clonotype: Its antigen is still unknown.

By quantitative 5'-RACE with molecular barcodes, the TCR beta libraries were made. From the 5' RACE reads, TCRdb called clonotypes with MiXCR, one entry per CDR3 protein. The data show about 250,000 distinct CDR3 sequences, 30% to 35% seen once. Findings and limits, study-wide: Earlier literature documents some of the motif variants in reactive arthritis synovial fluid and blood. Matched ankylosing spondylitis synovial fluid reportedly contained a significantly enriched population of disease-linked clones. Seemingly distinctive of ankylosing spondylitis blood was a TCR beta motif formed by eight highly homologous variants.

The rearrangement links TRBV29-1 to TRBJ1-5; 9 bases fit TRBD1. Sequenced sample: blood, either unsorted or a sorted T cell fraction (not recorded which). This TCR came from a male donor with ankylosing spondylitis or in good health (not recorded which). CDR3 sequence (DNA): TGCAGCGTAAGACAGGGGGGCGGTCAGCCCCAGCATTTT. This translates into CSVRQGGGQPQHF.